The sequence of this T cell receptor beta chain was determined in a study of OX40 agonist ivuxolimab in advanced cancers. On the study more broadly: Patients received intravenous ivuxolimab every 2 weeks at 0.01 to 10 mg/kg. Among those treated, three patients had partial responses, one with hepatocellular carcinoma and two with cutaneous melanoma.

Germline-derived CDR1 and CDR2 are SGHTA and FQGNSA. CDR3 length: 13 residues. Repertoires were generated with immunoSEQ multiplex PCR, while TCRdb's copy carries only in-frame clones and drops some. Among fewer than 75,000 clones listed, 87% were seen once. Autoimmune disease history or systemic immunosuppression excluded patients. Concerning this clone itself: The junction differs from germline at one of its ends, possibly a read error.

The chain couples TRBV7-2 to TRBJ1-2; the D is unclear. The material was CD4+ or CD8+ T cells sorted from blood, obtained in a trial of the OX40 agonist ivuxolimab. The clonotype was recovered from an adult with an advanced solid tumor such as melanoma, head and neck, liver or kidney cancer. CDR3 residues: CASSLVVGYDYTF. The CDR3 nucleotides read TGTGCCAGCAGCTTAGTAGTAGGGTATGACTACACCTTC.